This TCR beta chain was identified during a study of shared clonotypes between healthy human individuals. Selected positively for CCR7 and CD45RO-negative, naive CD8 cells excluded terminally differentiated effector memory CD45RA+ cells. Assay used: immunoSEQ multiplex PCR; TCRdb lists only in-frame clones, some missing. Here the sample spans about 2.1 million clones, more than 85% being singletons. Comments on this clone: Its antigen is not known.

The length of the CDR3 is 13 residues. CDR1 LNHDA and CDR2 SQIVND come from the germline V gene (reference sequence). V lost 0 bases and J lost 4, with 7 bases in between. Study results and caveats: Sharing across four donors was highest in naive CD4 (roughly 5%) and lowest in memory CD8 (roughly 0.4%).

The chain links TRBV19 to TRBJ2-7, with no clear D. Input material: naive CD8+ T cells from PBMCs. The clonotype comes from a man between 18 and 35 years old in good health. Some clones in this sample may be carry-over from other donors' samples. CDR3 nucleotide sequence: TGTGCCAGTAGTATAGAGGCGGATTACGAGCAGTACTTC. Amino acid sequence: CASSIEADYEQYF.